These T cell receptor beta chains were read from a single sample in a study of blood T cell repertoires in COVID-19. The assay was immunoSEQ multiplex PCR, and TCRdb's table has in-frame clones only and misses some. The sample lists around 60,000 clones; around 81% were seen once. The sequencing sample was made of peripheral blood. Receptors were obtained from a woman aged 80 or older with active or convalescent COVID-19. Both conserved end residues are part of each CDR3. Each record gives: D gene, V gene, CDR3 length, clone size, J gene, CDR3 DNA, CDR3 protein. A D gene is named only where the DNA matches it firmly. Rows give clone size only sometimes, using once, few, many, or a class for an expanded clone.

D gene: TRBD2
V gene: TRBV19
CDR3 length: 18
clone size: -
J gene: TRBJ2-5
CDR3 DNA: TGTGCCAGTAGTCCACCGCTTCTATCCGGACTAGCGAGACAGACCCAGTACTTC
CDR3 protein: CASSPPLLSGLARQTQYF

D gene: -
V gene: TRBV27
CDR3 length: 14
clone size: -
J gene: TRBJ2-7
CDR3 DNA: TGTGCCAGCAGCTCCGGACTAACGTCCTACGAGCAGTACTTC
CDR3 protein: CASSSGLTSYEQYF

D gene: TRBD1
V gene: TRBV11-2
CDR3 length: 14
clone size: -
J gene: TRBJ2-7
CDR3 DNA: TGTGCCAGCAGCCCCGACAGGGGCTCCTACGAGCAGTACTTC
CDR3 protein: CASSPDRGSYEQYF

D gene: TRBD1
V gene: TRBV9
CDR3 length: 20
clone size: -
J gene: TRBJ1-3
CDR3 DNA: TGTGGCAGCAGCGCAATGGGCCGGGACAGGGGCCCCTTCTCTGGAAACACCATATATTTT
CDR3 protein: CGSSAMGRDRGPFSGNTIYF

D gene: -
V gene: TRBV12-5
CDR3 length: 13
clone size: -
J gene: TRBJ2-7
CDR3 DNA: TGTGCTAGTGCCCTGGGGCCGGCCTACGAGCAGTACTTC
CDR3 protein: CASALGPAYEQYF

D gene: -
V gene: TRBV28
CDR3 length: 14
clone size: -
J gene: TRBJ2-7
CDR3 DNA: TGTGCCAGCAGTTTTCGTCGGGGGACGTACGAGCAGTACTTC
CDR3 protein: CASSFRRGTYEQYF

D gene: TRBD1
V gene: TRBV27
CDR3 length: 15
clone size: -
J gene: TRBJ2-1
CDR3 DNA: TGTGCCAGCAGTACCAGACAGGGGTCCTACAATGAGCAGTTCTTC
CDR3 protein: CASSTRQGSYNEQFF

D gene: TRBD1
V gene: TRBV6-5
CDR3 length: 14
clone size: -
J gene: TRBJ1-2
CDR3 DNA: TGTGCCAGCAGCTTTGGGACAGGGAACTATGGCTACACCTTC
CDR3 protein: CASSFGTGNYGYTF

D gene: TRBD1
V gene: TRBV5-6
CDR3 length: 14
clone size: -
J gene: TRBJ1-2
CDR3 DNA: TGTGCCAGCAGCCAGGGACAGGGGGCCTGGGGCTACACCTTC
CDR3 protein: CASSQGQGAWGYTF

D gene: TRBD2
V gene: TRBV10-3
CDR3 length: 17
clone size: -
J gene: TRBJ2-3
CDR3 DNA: TGTGCCATCAGCCCCTCACTAGCGGGGGCTAACACAGATACGCAGTATTTT
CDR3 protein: CAISPSLAGANTDTQYF

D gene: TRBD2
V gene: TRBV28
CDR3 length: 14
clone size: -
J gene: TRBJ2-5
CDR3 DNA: TGTGCCAGCAGTAGCGGGGGGGCCATTGAGACCCAGTACTTC
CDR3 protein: CASSSGGAIETQYF

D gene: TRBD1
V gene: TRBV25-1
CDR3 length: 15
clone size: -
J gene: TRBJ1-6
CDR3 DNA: TGTGCCAGCAGTGAAGGGTACAGGGGCAATTCACCCCTCCACTTT
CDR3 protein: CASSEGYRGNSPLHF

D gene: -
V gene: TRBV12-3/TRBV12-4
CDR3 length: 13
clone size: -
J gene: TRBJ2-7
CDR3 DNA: TGTGCCAGCAGCCCGACAGGAGAAATCGAGCAGTACTTC
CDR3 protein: CASSPTGEIEQYF

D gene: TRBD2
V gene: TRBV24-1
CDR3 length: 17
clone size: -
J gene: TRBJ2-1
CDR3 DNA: TGTGCCACCAGTGACCCTAGGACTAGCGGGGGGGCAAATGAGCAGTTCTTC
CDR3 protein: CATSDPRTSGGANEQFF

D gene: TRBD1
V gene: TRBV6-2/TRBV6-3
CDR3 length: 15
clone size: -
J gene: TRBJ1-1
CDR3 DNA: TGTGCCAGCAGCTCCCCCACAGGGGCGGGCACTGAAGCTTTCTTT
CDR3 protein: CASSSPTGAGTEAFF

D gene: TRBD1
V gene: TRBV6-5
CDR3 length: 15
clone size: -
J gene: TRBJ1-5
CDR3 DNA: TGTGCCAGCAGGCCAAGGGGGGACAGGGAACAGCCCCAGCATTTT
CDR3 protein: CASRPRGDREQPQHF

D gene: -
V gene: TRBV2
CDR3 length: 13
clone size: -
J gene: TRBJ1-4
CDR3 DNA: TGTGCCAGCAGCCGGGACATCAATGAAAAACTGTTTTTT
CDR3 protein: CASSRDINEKLFF

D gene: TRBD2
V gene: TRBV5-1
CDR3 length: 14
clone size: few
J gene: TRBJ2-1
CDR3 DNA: TGCGCCAGCAGCTTAGAGCGGGGGGGCAATGAGCAGTTCTTC
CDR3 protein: CASSLERGGNEQFF

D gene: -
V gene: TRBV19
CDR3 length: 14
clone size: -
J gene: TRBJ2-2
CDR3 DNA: TGTGCCAGTACTCAGGGACTTCTCACCGGGGAGCTGTTTTTT
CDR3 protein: CASTQGLLTGELFF

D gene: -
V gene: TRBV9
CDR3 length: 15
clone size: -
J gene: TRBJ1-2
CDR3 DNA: TGTGCCAGCAGCGTATTGGGCAGTGGAAACTATGGCTACACCTTC
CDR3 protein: CASSVLGSGNYGYTF